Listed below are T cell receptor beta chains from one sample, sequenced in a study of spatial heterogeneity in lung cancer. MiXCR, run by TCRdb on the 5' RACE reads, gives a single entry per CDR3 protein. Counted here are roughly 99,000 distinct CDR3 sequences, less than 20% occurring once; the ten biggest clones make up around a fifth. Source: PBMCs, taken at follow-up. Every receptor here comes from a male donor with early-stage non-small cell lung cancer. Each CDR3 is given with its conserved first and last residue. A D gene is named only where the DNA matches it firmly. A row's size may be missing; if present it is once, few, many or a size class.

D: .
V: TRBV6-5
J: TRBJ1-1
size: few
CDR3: CASSLRQPNTEAFF
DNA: TGTGCCAGCAGTTTACGACAGCCGAACACTGAAGCTTTCTTT

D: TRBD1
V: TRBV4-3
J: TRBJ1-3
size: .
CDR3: CASSQGDRGYGNTIYF
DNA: TGCGCCAGCAGCCAAGGGGACAGGGGTTATGGAAACACCATATATTTT

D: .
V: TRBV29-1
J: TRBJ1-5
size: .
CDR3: CSPRTPDDQPQHF
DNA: TGCAGCCCCCGGACACCAGACGATCAGCCCCAGCATTTT

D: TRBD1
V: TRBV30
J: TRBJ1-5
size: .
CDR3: CAWSGGQLGQPQHF
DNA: TGTGCCTGGAGTGGGGGACAGCTGGGCCAGCCCCAGCATTTT

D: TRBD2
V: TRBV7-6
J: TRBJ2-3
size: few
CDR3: CASSRRASGGRADTQYF
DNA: TGTGCCAGCAGCAGGCGGGCTAGCGGGGGGAGGGCAGATACGCAGTATTTT

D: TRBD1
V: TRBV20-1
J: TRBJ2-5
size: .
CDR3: CSAATSRDREETQYF
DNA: TGCAGTGCGGCAACCTCCCGGGACAGGGAAGAGACCCAGTACTTC

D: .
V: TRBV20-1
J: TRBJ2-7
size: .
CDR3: CSAREGTLPYEQYF
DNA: TGCAGTGCTAGAGAGGGGACTCTCCCCTACGAGCAGTACTTC

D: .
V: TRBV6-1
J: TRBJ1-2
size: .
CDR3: CASRDDRSNYGYTF
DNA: TGTGCCAGCAGAGACGACAGATCTAACTATGGCTACACCTTC

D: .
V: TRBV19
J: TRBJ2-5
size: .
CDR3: CASTDLGGSETQYF
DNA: TGTGCCAGTACCGACCTCGGGGGTTCGGAGACCCAGTACTTC

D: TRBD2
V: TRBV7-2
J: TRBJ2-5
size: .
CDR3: CASSLVPSGGGETQYF
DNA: TGTGCCAGCAGCTTAGTCCCTAGCGGGGGAGGAGAGACCCAGTACTTC

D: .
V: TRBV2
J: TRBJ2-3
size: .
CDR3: CASSGKADTQYF
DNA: TGTGCCAGCAGTGGAAAAGCAGATACGCAGTATTTT

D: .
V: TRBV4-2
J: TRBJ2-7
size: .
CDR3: CASSQELARYEQYF
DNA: TGTGCCAGCAGCCAAGAGCTAGCGCGGTACGAGCAGTACTTC

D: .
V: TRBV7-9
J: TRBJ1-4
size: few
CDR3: CASSFNEKLFF
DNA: TGTGCCAGCAGCTTTAATGAAAAACTGTTTTTT

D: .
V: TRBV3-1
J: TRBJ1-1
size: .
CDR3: CASSQGLGEAFF
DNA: TGTGCCAGCAGCCAAGGTCTCGGTGAAGCTTTCTTT

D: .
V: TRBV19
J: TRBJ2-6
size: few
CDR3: CASYAVSSGANVLTF
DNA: TGTGCCAGTTACGCCGTTAGCTCTGGGGCCAACGTCCTGACTTTC

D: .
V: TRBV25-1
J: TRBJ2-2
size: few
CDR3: CASRQPGDTGELFF
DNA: TGTGCCAGCAGGCAACCAGGGGACACCGGGGAGCTGTTTTTT

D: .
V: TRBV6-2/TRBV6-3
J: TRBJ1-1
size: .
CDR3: CASTLGGTEAFF
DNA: TGTGCCAGCACCCTAGGGGGGACTGAAGCTTTCTTT

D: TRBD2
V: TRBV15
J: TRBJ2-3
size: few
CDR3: CATSRGTSGSTDTQYF
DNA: TGTGCCACCAGCAGAGGTACTAGCGGGAGCACAGATACGCAGTATTTT

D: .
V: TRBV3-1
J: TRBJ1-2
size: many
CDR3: CASSQDHGVDGYTF
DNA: TGTGCCAGCAGCCAAGATCACGGGGTGGACGGCTACACCTTC

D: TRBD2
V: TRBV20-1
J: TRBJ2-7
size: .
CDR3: CSATGTTLRYEQYF
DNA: TGCAGTGCTACTGGGACTACCTTGCGCTACGAGCAGTACTTC

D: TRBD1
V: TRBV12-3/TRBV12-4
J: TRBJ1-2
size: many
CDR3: CASSSDRGVGYTF
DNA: TGTGCCAGCAGTTCGGACAGGGGTGTCGGCTACACCTTC

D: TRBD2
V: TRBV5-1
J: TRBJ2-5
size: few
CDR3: CASSALAGGPLETQYF
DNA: TGCGCCAGCAGCGCACTAGCGGGAGGCCCATTGGAGACCCAGTACTTC

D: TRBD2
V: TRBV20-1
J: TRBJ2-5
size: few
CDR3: CSARETSGSKTQYF
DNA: TGCAGTGCTAGAGAGACTAGCGGGAGCAAGACCCAGTACTTC

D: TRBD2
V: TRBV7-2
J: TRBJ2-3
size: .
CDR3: CASSLVSSGGTDTQYF
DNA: TGTGCCAGCAGCTTAGTGTCTAGCGGGGGGACAGATACGCAGTATTTT

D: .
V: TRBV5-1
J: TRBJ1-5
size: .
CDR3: CASREDTYPNQPQHF
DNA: TGCGCCAGCAGAGAGGACACTTACCCTAATCAGCCCCAGCATTTT

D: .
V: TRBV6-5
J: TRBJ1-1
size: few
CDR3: CASKNRVVNTEAFF
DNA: TGTGCCAGCAAAAACAGGGTAGTAAACACTGAAGCTTTCTTT

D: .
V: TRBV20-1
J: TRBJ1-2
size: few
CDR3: CSARVDRRGYTF
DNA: TGCAGTGCTAGGGTCGACAGGCGGGGCTACACCTTC

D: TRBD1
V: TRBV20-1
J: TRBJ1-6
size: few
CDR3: CSARSGTGTNSPLHF
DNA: TGCAGTGCTAGGAGCGGGACAGGCACTAATTCACCCCTCCACTTT

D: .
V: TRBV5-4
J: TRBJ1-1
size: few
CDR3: CASSLPRGGATEAFF
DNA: TGTGCCAGCAGCTTACCCCGAGGGGGGGCGACTGAAGCTTTCTTT

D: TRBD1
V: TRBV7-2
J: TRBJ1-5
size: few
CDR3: CASSQGAHQPQHF
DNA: TGTGCCAGCAGCCAGGGGGCCCATCAGCCCCAGCATTTT

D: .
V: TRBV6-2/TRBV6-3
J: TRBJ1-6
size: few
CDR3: CASSRPGGNSPLHF
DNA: TGTGCCAGCAGTCGTCCTGGGGGAAATTCACCCCTCCACTTT